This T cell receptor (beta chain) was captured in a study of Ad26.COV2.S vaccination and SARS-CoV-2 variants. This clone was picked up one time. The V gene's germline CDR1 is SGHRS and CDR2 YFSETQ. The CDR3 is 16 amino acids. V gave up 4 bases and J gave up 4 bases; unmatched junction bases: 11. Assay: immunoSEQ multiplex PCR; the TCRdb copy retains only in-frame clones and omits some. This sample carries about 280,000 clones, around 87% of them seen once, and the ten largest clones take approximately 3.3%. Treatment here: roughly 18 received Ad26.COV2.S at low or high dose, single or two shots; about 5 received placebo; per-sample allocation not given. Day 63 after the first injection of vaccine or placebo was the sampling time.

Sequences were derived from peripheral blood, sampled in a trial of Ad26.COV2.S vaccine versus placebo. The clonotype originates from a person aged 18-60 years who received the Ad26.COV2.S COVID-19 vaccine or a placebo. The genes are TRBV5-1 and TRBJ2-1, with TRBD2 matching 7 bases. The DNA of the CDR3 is TGCGCCAGCAGCACGGGGGGTAAGAGGTTTTACAATGAGCAGTTCTTC. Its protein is CASSTGGKRFYNEQFF.